The entry below gives a single TCR beta chain sequence along with its context. This CDR3 has 13 residues. J lost 6 bases, V lost 5 bases, and 1 base had no gene match. Original analysis: Nucleated cell number was recorded as an estimate derived from reference gene primer amplification. Repertoires were generated with immunoSEQ multiplex PCR, while TCRdb's copy carries only in-frame clones and drops some. The V and J calls and clone size were taken over from that table, and D and trimming were inferred from the DNA. In the table there are around 200,000 clones, roughly nine tenths of which are singletons. The source of the sample is a study of blood T cell repertoires in COVID-19. Study overall: The cDNA or gDNA used as material had been derived from T cells, B-cell-depleted T cells, or PBMCs.

This sequence was found in a man in his sixties or seventies with active or convalescent COVID-19. Sequencing was carried out using peripheral blood. The J gene is TRBJ1-5, the V gene TRBV12-3 or TRBV12-4; TRBD1 agrees at 10 bases. The CDR3, as DNA: TGTGCCAGCAGTAGGACAGGGGGTCAGCCCCAGCATTTT. It yields the protein CASSRTGGQPQHF.